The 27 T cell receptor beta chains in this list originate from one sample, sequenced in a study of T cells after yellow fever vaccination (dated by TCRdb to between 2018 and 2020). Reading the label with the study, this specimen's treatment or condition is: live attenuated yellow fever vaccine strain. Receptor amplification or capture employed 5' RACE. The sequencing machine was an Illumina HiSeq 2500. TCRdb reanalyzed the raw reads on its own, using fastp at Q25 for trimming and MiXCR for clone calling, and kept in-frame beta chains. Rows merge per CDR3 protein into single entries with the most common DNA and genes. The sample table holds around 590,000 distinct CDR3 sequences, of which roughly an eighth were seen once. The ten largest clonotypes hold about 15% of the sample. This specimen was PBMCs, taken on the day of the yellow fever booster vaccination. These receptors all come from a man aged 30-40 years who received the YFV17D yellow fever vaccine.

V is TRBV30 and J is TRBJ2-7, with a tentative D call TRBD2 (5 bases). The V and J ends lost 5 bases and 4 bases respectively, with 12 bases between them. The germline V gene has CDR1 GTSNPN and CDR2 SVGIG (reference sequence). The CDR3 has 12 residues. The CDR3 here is CAWSTADYEQYF. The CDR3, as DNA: TGTGCCTGGTCCACAGCGGATTACGAGCAGTACTTC.

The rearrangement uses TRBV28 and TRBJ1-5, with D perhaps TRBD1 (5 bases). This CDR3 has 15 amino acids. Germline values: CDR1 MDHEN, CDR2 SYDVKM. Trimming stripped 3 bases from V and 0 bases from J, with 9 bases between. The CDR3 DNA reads TGTGCCAGCAGTTTTAGAGGGGTTAGCAATCAGCCCCAGCATTTT. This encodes CASSFRGVSNQPQHF. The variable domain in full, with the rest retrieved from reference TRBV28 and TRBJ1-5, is DVKVTQSSRYLVKRTGEKVFLECVQDMDHENMFWYRQDPGLGLRLIYFSYDVKMKEKGDIPEGYSVSREKKERFSLILESASTNQTSMYLCASSFRGVSNQPQHFGDGTRLSIL.

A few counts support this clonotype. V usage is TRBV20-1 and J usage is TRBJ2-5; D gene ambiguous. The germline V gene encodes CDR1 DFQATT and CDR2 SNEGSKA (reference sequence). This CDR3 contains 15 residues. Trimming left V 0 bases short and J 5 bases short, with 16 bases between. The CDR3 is CSARDGSPAWETQYF. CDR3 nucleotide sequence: TGCAGTGCTAGAGATGGTAGCCCGGCTTGGGAGACCCAGTACTTC.

The CDR3 nucleotides read TGTGCCAGCAGCGTAGAGGTGAGCTCCTACAATGAGCAGTTCTTC. It specifies CASSVEVSSYNEQFF. The J gene is TRBJ2-1, the V gene TRBV9, with D unresolved. Germline CDR1 is SGDLS and CDR2 is YYNGEE. CDR3 length: 15 amino acids. V was shortened by 0 bases and J by 0 bases, with 7 bases between the two germline ends.

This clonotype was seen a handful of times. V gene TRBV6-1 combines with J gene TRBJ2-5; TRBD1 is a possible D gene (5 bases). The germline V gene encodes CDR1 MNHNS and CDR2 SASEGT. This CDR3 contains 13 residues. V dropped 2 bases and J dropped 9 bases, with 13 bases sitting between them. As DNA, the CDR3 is TGTGCCAGCAGTGAATGGGTAGGGGATGCCCAGTACTTC. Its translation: CASSEWVGDAQYF.

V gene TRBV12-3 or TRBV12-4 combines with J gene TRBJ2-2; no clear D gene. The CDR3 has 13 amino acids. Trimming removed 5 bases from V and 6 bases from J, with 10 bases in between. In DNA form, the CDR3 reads TGTGCCAGCAGTCTCCGTCGGTCCGGGGAGCTGTTTTTT. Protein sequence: CASSLRRSGELFF.

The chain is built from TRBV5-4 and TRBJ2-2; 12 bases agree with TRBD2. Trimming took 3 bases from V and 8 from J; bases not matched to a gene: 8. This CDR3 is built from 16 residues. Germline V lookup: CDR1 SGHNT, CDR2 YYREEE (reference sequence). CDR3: CASSSRTSGNRGELFF. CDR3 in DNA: TGTGCCAGCAGCTCAAGGACTAGCGGGAATCGAGGGGAGCTGTTTTTT.

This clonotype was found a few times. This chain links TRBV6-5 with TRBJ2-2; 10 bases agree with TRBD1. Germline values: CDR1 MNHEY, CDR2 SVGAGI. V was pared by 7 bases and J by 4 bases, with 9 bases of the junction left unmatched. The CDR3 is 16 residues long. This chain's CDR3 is CASTSPGQGSTGELFF. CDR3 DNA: TGTGCCAGCACTTCCCCGGGACAGGGGAGCACCGGGGAGCTGTTTTTT.

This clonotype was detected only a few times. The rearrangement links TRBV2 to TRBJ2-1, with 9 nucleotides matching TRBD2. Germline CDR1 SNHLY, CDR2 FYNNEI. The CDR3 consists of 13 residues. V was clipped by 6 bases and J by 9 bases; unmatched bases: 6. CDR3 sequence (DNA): TGTGCCAGCAGAGTAGCGGGAGTGGTTGAGCAGTTCTTC. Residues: CASRVAGVVEQFF. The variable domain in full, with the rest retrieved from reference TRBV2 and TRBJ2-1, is EPEVTQTPSHQVTQMGQEVILRCVPISNHLYFYWYRQILGQKVEFLVSFYNNEISEKSEIFDDQFSVERPDGSNFTLKIRSTKLEDSAMYFCASRVAGVVEQFFGPGTRLTVL.

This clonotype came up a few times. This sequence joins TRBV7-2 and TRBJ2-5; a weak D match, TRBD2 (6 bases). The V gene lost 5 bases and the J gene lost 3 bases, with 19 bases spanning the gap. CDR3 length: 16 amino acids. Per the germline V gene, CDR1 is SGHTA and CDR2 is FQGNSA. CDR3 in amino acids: CASSPVQDPGEETQYF. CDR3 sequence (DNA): TGTGCCAGCAGCCCCGTACAGGATCCGGGGGAAGAGACCCAGTACTTC.

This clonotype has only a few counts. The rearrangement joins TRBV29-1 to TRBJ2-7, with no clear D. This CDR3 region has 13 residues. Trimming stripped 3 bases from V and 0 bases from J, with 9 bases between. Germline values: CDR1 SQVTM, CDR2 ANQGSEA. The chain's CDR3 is CSVDREDSYEQYF. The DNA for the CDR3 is TGCAGCGTTGATCGAGAGGACTCCTACGAGCAGTACTTC.

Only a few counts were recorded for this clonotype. CDR3 coding DNA: TGCAGTGCTCTTAGTCCAGGGGGCGAGGTGTACACTGAAGCTTTCTTT. Encoded protein: CSALSPGGEVYTEAFF. The rearrangement links TRBV20-1 to TRBJ1-1; 8 bases line up with TRBD1. V shed 5 bases, J shed 3 bases, and the junction held 14 bases outside the gene matches. Germline V gene sequence: CDR1 DFQATT, CDR2 SNEGSKA (reference sequence). The CDR3 has 16 amino acids.

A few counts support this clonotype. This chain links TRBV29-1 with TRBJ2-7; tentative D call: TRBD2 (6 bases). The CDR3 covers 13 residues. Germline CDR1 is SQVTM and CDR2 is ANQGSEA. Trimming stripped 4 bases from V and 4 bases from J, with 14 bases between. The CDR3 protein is CSVADSGTYEQYF. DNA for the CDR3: TGCAGCGTTGCTGATTCAGGGACTTACGAGCAGTACTTC.

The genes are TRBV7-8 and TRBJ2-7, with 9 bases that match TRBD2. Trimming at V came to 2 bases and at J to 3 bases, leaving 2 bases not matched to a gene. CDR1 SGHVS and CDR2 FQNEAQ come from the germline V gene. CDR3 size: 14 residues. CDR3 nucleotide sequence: TGTGCCAGCAGCTTAAAGACTAGCGGCTACGAGCAGTACTTC. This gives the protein CASSLKTSGYEQYF. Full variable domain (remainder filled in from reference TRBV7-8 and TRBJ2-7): GAGVSQSPRYKVAKRGQDVALRCDPISGHVSLFWYQQALGQGPEFLTYFQNEAQLDKSGLPSDRFFAERPEGSVSTLKIQRTQQEDSAVYLCASSLKTSGYEQYFGPGTRLTVT.

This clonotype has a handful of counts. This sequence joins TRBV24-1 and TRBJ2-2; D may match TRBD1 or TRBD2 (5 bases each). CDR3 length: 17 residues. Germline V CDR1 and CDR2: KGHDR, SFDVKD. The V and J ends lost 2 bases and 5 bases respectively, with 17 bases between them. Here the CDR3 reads CATSDSSGQGRTGELFF. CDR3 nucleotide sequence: TGTGCCACCAGTGATTCTTCGGGGCAGGGCCGAACCGGGGAGCTGTTTTTT.

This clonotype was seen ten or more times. The CDR3 spells CASSGWGLTEAFF. The CDR3 nucleotides are TGTGCCAGCAGTGGGTGGGGGCTCACTGAAGCTTTCTTT. This rearrangement joins TRBV2 to TRBJ1-1, with D tentatively TRBD1 (6 bases). V shed 4 bases and J shed 4 bases, with 10 bases lying between them. Germline lookup yields CDR1 SNHLY and CDR2 FYNNEI. This CDR3 is 13 amino acids long. Combining the CDR3 with reference TRBV2 and TRBJ1-1 gives the whole variable domain EPEVTQTPSHQVTQMGQEVILRCVPISNHLYFYWYRQILGQKVEFLVSFYNNEISEKSEIFDDQFSVERPDGSNFTLKIRSTKLEDSAMYFCASSGWGLTEAFFGQGTRLTVV.

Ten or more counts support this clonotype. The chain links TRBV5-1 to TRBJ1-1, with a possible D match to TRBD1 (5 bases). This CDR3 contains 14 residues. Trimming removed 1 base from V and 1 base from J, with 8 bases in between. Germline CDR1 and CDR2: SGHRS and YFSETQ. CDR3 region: CASSLRQQNTEAFF. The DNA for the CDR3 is TGCGCCAGCAGCTTGAGACAGCAGAACACTGAAGCTTTCTTT.

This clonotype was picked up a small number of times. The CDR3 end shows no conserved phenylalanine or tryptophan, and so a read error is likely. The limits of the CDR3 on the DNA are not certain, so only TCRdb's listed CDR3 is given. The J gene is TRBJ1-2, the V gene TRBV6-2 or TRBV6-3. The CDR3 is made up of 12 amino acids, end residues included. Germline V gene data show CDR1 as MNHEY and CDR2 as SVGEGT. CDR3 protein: CASSRAGGPNIP.

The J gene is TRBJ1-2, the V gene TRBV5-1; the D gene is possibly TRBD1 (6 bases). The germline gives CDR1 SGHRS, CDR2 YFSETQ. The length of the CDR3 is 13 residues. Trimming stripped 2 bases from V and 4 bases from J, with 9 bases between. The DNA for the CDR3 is TGCGCCAGCAGCTTTGAGGGGGGCTATGGCTACACCTTC. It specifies CASSFEGGYGYTF.

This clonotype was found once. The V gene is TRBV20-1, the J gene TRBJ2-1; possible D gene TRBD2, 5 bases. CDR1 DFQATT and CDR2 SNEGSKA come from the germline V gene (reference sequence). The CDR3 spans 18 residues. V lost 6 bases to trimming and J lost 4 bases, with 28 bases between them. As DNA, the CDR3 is TGCAGTGCGCGACCGAACCTTAGCGCGGGTCGTTTTTACAATGAGCAGTTCTTC. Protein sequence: CSARPNLSAGRFYNEQFF.

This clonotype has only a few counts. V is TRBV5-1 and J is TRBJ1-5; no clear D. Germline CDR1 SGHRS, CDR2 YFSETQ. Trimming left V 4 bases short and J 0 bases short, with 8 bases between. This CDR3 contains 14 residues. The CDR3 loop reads CASSKDGSNQPQHF. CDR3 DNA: TGCGCCAGCAGCAAGGACGGTAGCAATCAGCCCCAGCATTTT. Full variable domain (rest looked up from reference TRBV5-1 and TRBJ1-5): KAGVTQTPRYLIKTRGQQVTLSCSPISGHRSVSWYQQTPGQGLQFLFEYFSETQRNKGNFPGRFSGRQFSNSRSEMNVSTLELGDSALYLCASSKDGSNQPQHFGDGTRLSIL.

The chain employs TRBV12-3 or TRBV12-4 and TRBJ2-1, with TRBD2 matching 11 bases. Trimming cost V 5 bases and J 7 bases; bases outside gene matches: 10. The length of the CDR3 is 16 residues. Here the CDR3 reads CASSHLTSGRANEQFF. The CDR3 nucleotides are TGTGCCAGCAGTCACCTAACTAGCGGGAGAGCTAATGAGCAGTTCTTC.

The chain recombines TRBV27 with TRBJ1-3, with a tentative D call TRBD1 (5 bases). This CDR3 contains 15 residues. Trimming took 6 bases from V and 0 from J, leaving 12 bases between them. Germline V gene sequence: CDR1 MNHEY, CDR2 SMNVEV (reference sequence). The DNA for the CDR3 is TGTGCCAGCAGCCTGACAGTACACTCTGGAAACACCATATATTTT. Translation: CASSLTVHSGNTIYF.

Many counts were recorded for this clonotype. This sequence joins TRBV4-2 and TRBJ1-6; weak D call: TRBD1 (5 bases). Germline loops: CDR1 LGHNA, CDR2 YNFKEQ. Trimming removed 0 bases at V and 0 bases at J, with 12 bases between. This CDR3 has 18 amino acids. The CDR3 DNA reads TGTGCCAGCAGCCAAGATTTAGGACACAGCTCCTATAATTCACCCCTCCACTTT. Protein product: CASSQDLGHSSYNSPLHF.

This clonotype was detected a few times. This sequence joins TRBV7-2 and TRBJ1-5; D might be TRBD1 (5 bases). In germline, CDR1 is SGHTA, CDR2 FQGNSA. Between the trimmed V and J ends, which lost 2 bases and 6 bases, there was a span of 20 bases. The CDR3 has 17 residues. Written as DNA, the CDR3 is TGTGCCAGCAGCTTAATGGGGCGAGGTTTATCAGGTCAGCCCCAGCATTTT. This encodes CASSLMGRGLSGQPQHF. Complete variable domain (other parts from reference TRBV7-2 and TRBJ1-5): GAGVSQSPSNKVTEKGKDVELRCDPISGHTALYWYRQSLGQGLEFLIYFQGNSAPDKSGLPSDRFSAERTGGSVSTLTIQRTQQEDSAVYLCASSLMGRGLSGQPQHFGDGTRLSIL.

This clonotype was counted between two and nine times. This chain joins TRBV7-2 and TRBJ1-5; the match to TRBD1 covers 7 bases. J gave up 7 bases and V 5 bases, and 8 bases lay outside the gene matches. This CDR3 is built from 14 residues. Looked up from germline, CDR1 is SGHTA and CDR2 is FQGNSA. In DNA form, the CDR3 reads TGTGCCAGCAGCCATGACAGGGTTTCCCAGCCCCAGCATTTT. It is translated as CASSHDRVSQPQHF.

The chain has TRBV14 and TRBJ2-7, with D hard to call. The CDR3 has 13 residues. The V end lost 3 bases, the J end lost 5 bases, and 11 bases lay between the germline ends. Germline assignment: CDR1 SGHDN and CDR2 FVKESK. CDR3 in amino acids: CASSHSPGNEQYF. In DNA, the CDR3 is TGTGCCAGCAGCCACAGCCCAGGTAACGAGCAGTACTTC.